One and the same sample provided the 32 T cell receptor beta chains below, sequenced in a study of radiation and T cells in renal cell carcinoma. Here immunoSEQ multiplex PCR was the method, and the copy in TCRdb shows in-frame clones only, minus some. The table shows roughly 130,000 clones, with roughly 91% occurring only once. This sample's time point: blood 2 weeks post-SBRT. The treatment here: 15 Gy SBRT to primary tumor, nephrectomy 4 weeks later. The source was blood, collected from a patient whose treatment included radiotherapy and nephrectomy. The receptors were sampled from a woman aged 65 to 85 with renal cell carcinoma.

V and J are TRBV27 and TRBJ2-3; 9 bases are a match to TRBD2. Germline V lookup: CDR1 MNHEY, CDR2 SMNVEV (reference sequence). The CDR3 loop spans 16 amino acids. The J segment lost 5 bases and the V segment lost 3 bases, leaving 9 bases of the junction unmatched. CDR3 amino acids: CASSFGAGGRKDTQYF. In DNA form, the CDR3 reads TGTGCCAGCAGTTTCGGAGCGGGGGGACGGAAAGATACGCAGTATTTT.

V is TRBV7-6 and J is TRBJ2-1; TRBD2 matches at 9 bases. Germline V gives CDR1 SGHVS, CDR2 FNYEAQ. The V gene end was trimmed by 5 bases and the J gene end by 7 bases; junction bases not matched to a gene: 15. The CDR3 sequence is 17 residues long. DNA for the CDR3: TGTGCCAGCAGCCCGCCGGGTAGGGCGGGGGGGTGGAATGAGCAGTTCTTC. Translation: CASSPPGRAGGWNEQFF.

The V gene is TRBV5-4, the J gene TRBJ2-2; no reliable D call. The CDR3 contains 17 residues. Trimming stripped 5 bases from V and 7 bases from J, with 24 bases between. Germline CDR1 is SGHNT and CDR2 is YYREEE (reference sequence). In DNA, the CDR3 is TGTGCCAGCAGTTTGAAATGGACCCCGGATTTGGGCGGGGAGCTGTTTTTT. Amino acid sequence: CASSLKWTPDLGGELFF. The full variable domain, in which reference TRBV5-4 and TRBJ2-2 provide the parts outside the CDR3, is ETGVTQSPTHLIKTRGQQVTLRCSSQSGHNTVSWYQQALGQGPQFIFQYYREEENGRGNFPPRFSGLQFPNYSSELNVNALELDDSALYLCASSLKWTPDLGGELFFGEGSRLTVL.

This clone has just one count. This rearrangement joins TRBV11-3 to TRBJ2-7, with D possibly being TRBD1 or TRBD2 (5 bases each). The CDR3 is 13 residues long. Per the germline V gene, CDR1 is SGHNT and CDR2 is YENEEA. The ends were cut back, 3 bases at V and 4 bases at J, with 10 bases in the middle. CDR3 amino acids: CASSFRDGYEQYF. The CDR3 DNA is TGTGCCAGCAGCTTCCGGGACGGTTACGAGCAGTACTTC.

The V and J genes are TRBV28 and TRBJ2-7; either TRBD1 or TRBD2 may supply D (5 bases each). Germline CDR1 MDHEN, CDR2 SYDVKM. The CDR3 covers 13 residues. V lost 7 bases and J 4 bases, leaving 14 bases between the germline ends. This CDR3 reads CASTRGARYEQYF. In DNA form, the CDR3 reads TGTGCCAGCACCCGAGGGGCCAGATACGAGCAGTACTTC.

V usage is TRBV5-1 and J usage is TRBJ2-7, with D possibly being TRBD1 or TRBD2 (5 bases each). With 0 bases removed from V and 5 bases from J, the gap between germline ends came to 12 bases. Germline CDR1 SGHRS, CDR2 YFSETQ. This CDR3 has 14 residues. CDR3 DNA: TGCGCCAGCAGCTTGGCGGACCGGGGCAACGAGCAGTACTTC. Its protein is CASSLADRGNEQYF.

The J gene is TRBJ2-1, the V gene TRBV7-2; D is undetermined. The germline V gene has CDR1 SGHTA and CDR2 FQGNSA. The CDR3 totals 14 residues. Deletions cut 1 base from V and 0 bases from J, with 4 bases between. DNA of the CDR3: TGTGCCAGCAGCTTAGATCCCTCCTACAATGAGCAGTTCTTC. Translating gives CASSLDPSYNEQFF.

This clone was seen a single time. The V gene is TRBV27, the J gene TRBJ2-1, with D possibly being TRBD2 (6 bases). V dropped 5 bases and J dropped 5 bases, with 19 bases sitting between them. From germline, CDR1 is MNHEY and CDR2 SMNVEV (reference sequence). The CDR3 is 16 residues long. The CDR3 sequence: CASSMGLLRLNNEQFF. The DNA for the CDR3 is TGTGCCAGCAGTATGGGACTGTTAAGGCTAAACAATGAGCAGTTCTTC.

The genes are TRBV30 and TRBJ2-6; D is uncertain. CDR1 GTSNPN and CDR2 SVGIG come from the germline V gene (reference sequence). This CDR3 has 13 amino acids. The V end was cut by 3 bases, the J end by 2 bases, with 5 bases between. The CDR3 nucleotides read TGTGCCTGGAGGACCGCTGGGGCCAACGTCCTGACTTTC. Translation: CAWRTAGANVLTF.

The chain employs TRBV6-1 and TRBJ2-5; 12 bases are a match to TRBD2. Trimming removed 2 bases from V and 4 bases from J; junction bases left unmatched: 5. In germline, CDR1 is MNHNS, CDR2 SASEGT. The CDR3 sequence is 16 residues long. The CDR3 loop reads CASSELAGGLRETQYF. DNA of the CDR3: TGTGCCAGCAGTGAACTAGCGGGGGGGCTAAGAGAGACCCAGTACTTC.

V gene TRBV30 combines with J gene TRBJ1-6; D not certain. CDR1 and CDR2 from the germline V gene are GTSNPN and SVGIG (reference sequence). The length of the CDR3 is 15 residues. The ends were cut back, 3 bases at V and 3 bases at J, with 12 bases in the middle. CDR3 residues: CAWRGAASYNSPLHF. For the CDR3, the DNA is TGTGCCTGGAGAGGTGCCGCTAGCTATAATTCACCCCTCCACTTT.

The gene calls are TRBV30 and TRBJ2-1; tentative D call: TRBD1 (6 bases). The length of the CDR3 is 14 residues. V lost 1 base and J 0 bases, leaving 7 bases between the germline ends. Germline assignment: CDR1 GTSNPN and CDR2 SVGIG (reference sequence). CDR3 bases: TGTGCCTGGAGTGGAGGGGGCTCCTACAATGAGCAGTTCTTC. Amino acids: CAWSGGGSYNEQFF.

This clone was counted once. In DNA, the CDR3 is TGTGCCAGCACCCGGGACAGGGGGCTCAATGAGCAGTTCTTC. It is translated as CASTRDRGLNEQFF. The V call is TRBV28, the J call TRBJ2-1; 12 positions match TRBD1. Germline CDR1 and CDR2: MDHEN and SYDVKM. This CDR3 comprises 14 residues. The trim removed 7 bases at V and 6 bases at J, leaving 4 bases unmatched.

CDR3 DNA sequence: TGTGCCAGCAGCCAACCTACCCTAACACAGGGGGTGAACACTGAAGCTTTCTTT. Amino acid sequence: CASSQPTLTQGVNTEAFF. The V gene is TRBV4-2, the J gene TRBJ1-1, with 8 positions matching TRBD1. In germline, CDR1 is LGHNA, CDR2 YNFKEQ. The CDR3 length is 18 residues. V shed 2 bases and J 0 bases; nucleotides not matched to a gene: 11.

The rearrangement joins TRBV10-3 to TRBJ2-1, with a tentative D call TRBD2 (6 bases). The CDR3 consists of 14 residues. Germline CDR1 is ENHRY and CDR2 is SYGVKD. V lost 4 bases to trimming and J lost 5 bases, with 12 bases between them. CDR3 DNA: TGTGCCATCAGTGTTAACGGGGGTGACAATGAGCAGTTCTTC. This encodes CAISVNGGDNEQFF.

The genes are TRBV7-2 and TRBJ2-3; D perhaps matches TRBD2 (6 bases). The CDR3 has 13 amino acids. Germline lookup yields CDR1 SGHTA and CDR2 FQGNSA. The V end was cut by 5 bases, the J end by 11 bases, with 17 bases between. CDR3 sequence reads: CASSQLARGLQYF. The CDR3 DNA sequence: TGTGCCAGCAGCCAGCTAGCGCGAGGTCTGCAGTATTTT. Full variable domain (rest looked up from reference TRBV7-2 and TRBJ2-3): GAGVSQSPSNKVTEKGKDVELRCDPISGHTALYWYRQSLGQGLEFLIYFQGNSAPDKSGLPSDRFSAERTGGSVSTLTIQRTQQEDSAVYLCASSQLARGLQYFGPGTRLTVL.

This clone is a singleton in its sample. The V and J genes are TRBV28 and TRBJ2-3; TRBD1 matches at 8 bases. The V gene end was trimmed by 6 bases and the J gene end by 2 bases; junction bases not matched to a gene: 7. In germline, CDR1 is MDHEN, CDR2 SYDVKM. The CDR3 covers 15 residues. The CDR3 sequence is CASSSRQGYTDTQYF. CDR3 sequence (DNA): TGTGCCAGCAGCTCCAGACAGGGGTACACAGATACGCAGTATTTT. Using reference TRBV28 and TRBJ2-3 for the parts outside the CDR3, the full variable domain is DVKVTQSSRYLVKRTGEKVFLECVQDMDHENMFWYRQDPGLGLRLIYFSYDVKMKEKGDIPEGYSVSREKKERFSLILESASTNQTSMYLCASSSRQGYTDTQYFGPGTRLTVL.

This clone was picked up a small number of times. The V gene is TRBV29-1, the J gene TRBJ1-1; TRBD1 matches 8 bases. CDR3 length equals 15 residues. CDR1 is SQVTM and CDR2 is ANQGSEA in the germline V gene. The trim removed 7 bases at V and 0 bases at J, leaving 10 bases unmatched. The CDR3 sequence: CSARDRGLMNTEAFF. The CDR3 nucleotides are TGCAGCGCGAGAGACAGGGGCTTGATGAACACTGAAGCTTTCTTT.

V usage is TRBV6-6 and J usage is TRBJ1-1; the match to TRBD1 covers 8 bases. Germline loops: CDR1 MNHNY, CDR2 SVGAGI (reference sequence). Losses at the gene ends were 2 bases for V and 5 bases for J; bases not matched to a gene: 4. The CDR3 sequence is 14 residues long. This chain's CDR3 is CASSYTGGDTEAFF. The CDR3 region has the DNA TGTGCCAGCAGTTACACAGGGGGTGATACTGAAGCTTTCTTT.

This rearrangement joins TRBV20-1 to TRBJ1-2, with D hard to call. CDR1 and CDR2 from the germline V gene are DFQATT and SNEGSKA (reference sequence). V lost 3 bases, J lost 8 bases, and 7 bases lay in between. This CDR3 spans 10 amino acids. CDR3 protein: CSASHNGYTF. DNA for the CDR3: TGCAGTGCTAGCCACAACGGCTACACCTTC.

The sample holds one count of this clone. In nucleotides, the CDR3 is TGTGCCAGCAGCTTAGCGACAGGGGGGACGCCCCAGCATTTT. Translated, it gives CASSLATGGTPQHF. V is TRBV7-2 and J is TRBJ1-5; 9 bases fit TRBD1. This CDR3 comprises 14 residues. In germline, CDR1 is SGHTA, CDR2 FQGNSA. With 0 bases clipped from V and 9 bases from J, the junction kept 3 bases outside the gene matches.

The rearrangement links TRBV4-1 to TRBJ1-2; TRBD1 aligns across 8 bases. Germline loops: CDR1 MGHRA, CDR2 YSYEKL. The CDR3 loop spans 14 amino acids. V lost 1 base and J lost 9; bases outside the gene matches: 7. The DNA of the CDR3 is TGCGCCAGCAGCCAAGGGGACGACAGGGGACGCTACACCTTC. This encodes CASSQGDDRGRYTF.

The sample holds a few counts of this clone. The V call is TRBV25-1, the J call TRBJ1-1; the D is unclear. Per the germline V gene, CDR1 is MGHDK and CDR2 is SYGVNS. This CDR3 region has 12 residues. V lost 8 bases to trimming and J lost 6 bases, with 13 bases between them. CDR3 loop: CASAYGNSEAFF. The CDR3 DNA reads TGTGCCAGCGCCTACGGGAATTCTGAAGCTTTCTTT.

This clone was observed once. The genes are TRBV7-9 and TRBJ1-2; a possible D gene is TRBD1 (5 bases). The V end was cut by 1 base, the J end by 3 bases, with 9 bases between. This CDR3 is 14 amino acids long. Per germline, CDR1 SEHNR and CDR2 FQNEAQ (reference sequence). CDR3 bases: TGTGCCAGCAGCTTAGATTGGGGGGACTATGGCTACACCTTC. It is translated as CASSLDWGDYGYTF.

This clone occurred a few times. This chain links TRBV7-9 with TRBJ1-1; tentatively, D is TRBD1 (5 bases). Germline assignment: CDR1 SEHNR and CDR2 FQNEAQ (reference sequence). This CDR3 is built from 14 residues. Trimming pared 5 bases from V and 1 base from J, leaving 11 bases between. In DNA, the CDR3 is TGTGCCAGCAGCACTTTTGACAGGAACACTGAAGCTTTCTTT. Amino acids: CASSTFDRNTEAFF.

The chain employs TRBV5-5 and TRBJ1-1; 7 bases match TRBD1. Germline trimming cut 5 bases from V and 1 base from J; bases unmatched to any gene: 11. The CDR3 has 16 amino acids. CDR1 SGHKS and CDR2 YYEKEE come from the germline V gene (reference sequence). CDR3: CASSFVTGEGNTEAFF. CDR3 DNA sequence: TGTGCCAGCAGTTTTGTTACAGGGGAAGGGAACACTGAAGCTTTCTTT.

The chain combines TRBV7-9 with TRBJ1-5; the match to TRBD1 covers 8 bases. Germline CDR1 and CDR2: SEHNR and FQNEAQ (reference sequence). The J segment lost 6 bases and the V segment lost 4 bases, leaving 5 bases of the junction unmatched. The CDR3 spans 14 residues. The CDR3 DNA is TGTGCCAGCAGCTCGTCAGGGGGCTCTCAGCCCCAGCATTTT. It codes for CASSSSGGSQPQHF.

The chain uses TRBV30 and TRBJ1-1, with unresolved D. The CDR3 spans 17 residues. The germline gives CDR1 GTSNPN, CDR2 SVGIG (reference sequence). V lost 0 bases to trimming and J lost 4 bases, with 21 bases between them. CDR3 coding DNA: TGTGCCTGGAGTGTACCCTCATCAGTGGGGAAGAGCACTGAAGCTTTCTTT. It translates to CAWSVPSSVGKSTEAFF.

The CDR3 nucleotides read TGTGCCAGCACCCGTGAAGCACTAGCCTACGAGCAGTACTTC. Protein product: CASTREALAYEQYF. The chain employs TRBV5-5 and TRBJ2-7, with TRBD2 as a possible D gene (5 bases). V lost 6 bases and J lost 2, with 15 bases in between. Germline CDR1 reads SGHKS; CDR2 reads YYEKEE (reference sequence). This CDR3 spans 14 amino acids.

A single count supports this clone. The chain is built from TRBV7-9 and TRBJ2-3, with D hard to call. The CDR3 contains 15 residues. Trimming pared 0 bases from V and 2 bases from J, leaving 9 bases between. CDR1 SEHNR and CDR2 FQNEAQ come from the germline V gene (reference sequence). The CDR3 is CASSLATGHTDTQYF. DNA of the CDR3: TGTGCCAGCAGCTTAGCGACGGGCCACACAGATACGCAGTATTTT. Full variable domain (rest looked up from reference TRBV7-9 and TRBJ2-3): DTGVSQNPRHKITKRGQNVTFRCDPISEHNRLYWYRQTLGQGPEFLTYFQNEAQLEKSRLLSDRFSAERPKGSFSTLEIQRTEQGDSAMYLCASSLATGHTDTQYFGPGTRLTVL.

The chain combines TRBV27 with TRBJ1-5; D is unclear. The CDR3 has 14 residues. From germline, CDR1 is MNHEY and CDR2 SMNVEV (reference sequence). With 8 bases removed from V and 0 bases from J, the gap between germline ends came to 11 bases. As DNA, the CDR3 is TGTGCCAGCCTAAGGGTATATAGCAATCAGCCCCAGCATTTT. This sequence encodes CASLRVYSNQPQHF.

The chain links TRBV6-5 to TRBJ1-3; 8 bases map to TRBD1. The CDR3 has 16 residues. Germline V gene data show CDR1 as MNHEY and CDR2 as SVGAGI. The junction had 4 bases not matched to a gene; V was cut back by 2 bases and J by 1 base. CDR3 DNA: TGTGCCAGCAGTTACAGCAGGGGGCCATCTGGAAACACCATATATTTT. It specifies CASSYSRGPSGNTIYF.